This T cell receptor beta chain was recovered during a study of prognosis after radiotherapy for stage I lung cancer (dated by TCRdb to the early 2020s). About the full investigation: Around 19 stage I NSCLC patients were enrolled in Nanjing, China, between 2018 and January 2019. SBRT was not combined with any concurrent therapy in any patient. A total of roughly 38 blood samples from approximately 19 patients were sequenced, with one sample obtained before and one obtained after SBRT for each patient. After SBRT, distant metastases developed in about 20% of the 19 patients at a median of 7 months, while the remaining 15 patients had no significant progression. Peripheral blood TCR beta repertoires were profiled in stage I NSCLC patients before and after stereotactic body radiotherapy, and the study then linked these repertoires to distant failure. All patients were considered medically inoperable, owing to comorbidities in around twelve and refusal of surgery in several. Squamous cell carcinoma histology was identified in seven patients, and adenocarcinoma histology was identified in about twelve patients. The cohort was made up of about a dozen men and about 6 women, with a median age of approximately 74 years and an age range of roughly 53 to 90 years. Image-guided IMRT or VMAT was used to deliver SBRT in 3 to 5 fractions at a biologically effective dose of at least 100 Gy. Newly diagnosed primary stage I lung tumors were found in fourteen patients, while oligometastatic NSCLC after surgical resection of the primary tumor was found in several.

The paper's findings and limits, for the study overall: TRBV and TRBJ usage frequencies reportedly varied with metastasis status, involving two V genes at baseline and nine V and two J genes after SBRT. The small cohort and short follow-up limited the study, so independent validation of the findings is needed. Whether the expanded TCR clones were tumor-specific was not determined. All reported P values were unadjusted for multiple comparisons. After SBRT, the count of unique TCR clones dropped from a median of roughly 9,700 beforehand to roughly 6,800 afterward (Wilcoxon paired P=0.011). Post-SBRT Shannon entropy and its change from baseline were lower in patients who developed distant metastases; baseline Shannon entropy was not associated with metastases.

Two rounds of multiplex PCR on genomic DNA were used to amplify the TCR beta CDR3 region. In the first round of PCR, primers specific to each TRBV and TRBJ gene were used, and the primer sequences are filed in Chinese patent CN105087789A. The second PCR round used universal primers. The Roche High Pure PCR Template Preparation Kit was used to extract genomic DNA from frozen PBMCs. An Illumina HiSeq 3000 was used to sequence the libraries paired-end with 151 bp reads. In the source study's methods: Raw reads lacking the multiplex PCR primer sequences were removed with CutAdapt. PEAR was used to merge high-quality paired reads into contigs. TRB V, D and J gene segments were assigned to each contig with MiXCR by alignment to reference sequences. CDR3 sequences were clustered by base quality and sequence similarity to remove sequencing errors. Diversity was calculated as Shannon entropy divided by the natural log of the number of productive TCR sequences. To get clonality, Shannon entropy was divided by the natural log of the number of unique clonotypes, and that result was subtracted from one. Progression-free survival cut-offs for repertoire metrics were chosen using the Youden index of ROC curves, with analyses run in R 3.5.3. Clones were called with MiXCR by TCRdb after fastp trimmed the public reads at Q25, and only in-frame beta chains were retained. Rows matching on CDR3 protein sequence are summarized as one entry with the most common DNA and genes. The V and J calls reflect TCRdb's pipeline rather than the authors' work. The sample table records fewer than 20,000 distinct CDR3 sequences; approximately 45% of these occur just once. The top ten constitute roughly 45% of the sample.

A history of other malignancies or of prior chemotherapy or radiotherapy was absent in all patients, and node-negative disease was shown on CT and PET/CT in all patients. At each of two time points, roughly 5.7 milliliters of peripheral venous blood were collected into EDTA tubes. Ficoll-Paque Plus density-gradient centrifugation was used to isolate PBMCs. Samples were stored at -80°C immediately after collection until analysis. In this sample, this clonotype turned up many times. Its antigen is unknown. No clone much larger than this one lies a single base away; base qualities are absent. V sheds 1 base and J sheds 8 bases, leaving 4 bases between their ends. Taken from cysteine to phenylalanine, the CDR3 has 11 residues. Only the CDR3 portion is preserved as DNA: 33 bases, with reading frame beginning at the first base. Sequences SNHLY (CDR1) and FYNNEI (CDR2) are obtained from the germline V gene.

The sample was PBMCs, taken before or after stereotactic body radiation therapy (not recorded which). The TCR originated in a donor at least 50 years old with non-small cell lung cancer. The chain was built from TRBV2 and TRBJ2-3, with the D gene not confidently named. The nucleotide sequence is TGTGCCAGCAGTGAAGGGATTACGCAGTATTTT. Its coded protein is CASSEGITQYF.